This passage covers 31 T cell receptor beta chains from one sample sequenced in a study of cytomegalovirus exposure and HLA in healthy donors (dated by TCRdb to 2017 to 2019). The library was built by means of the immunoSEQ multiplex PCR assay. For the multiplex PCR, a mixture combining 60 forward primers for TCR Vbeta segments and 13 reverse primers for TCR Jbeta segments was used. The clones in this table, taken by TCRdb from immuneACCESS, are in-frame only. Not every clone is retained; where verified, under half of the shortfall comes from an unresolved V gene, and the cause of the rest is unknown. For this sample the table gives 150,000 to 200,000 clones, of which around 83% were detected only once. The ten largest clones capture 1.1% of the sample. Sequencing input: PBMCs. The receptors were gathered from a woman aged 40 to 50 in good health and CMV-seronegative.

V and J are TRBV2 and TRBJ2-7, with D possibly TRBD2 on 5 matching bases. This CDR3 has 15 amino acids. The germline V gene has CDR1 SNHLY and CDR2 FYNNEI. Between the trimmed V and J ends, which lost 6 bases and 0 bases, there was a span of 15 bases. The CDR3 DNA follows: TGTGCCAGCAGGCGCCTTTCGGGGAGCTCCTACGAGCAGTACTTC. This encodes CASRRLSGSSYEQYF.

The chain recombines TRBV7-9 with TRBJ2-2, with TRBD2 matching 8 bases. CDR1 SEHNR and CDR2 FQNEAQ come from the germline V gene (reference sequence). V lost 3 bases, J lost 3 bases, and 9 bases stayed unmatched. The CDR3 has 17 residues. This CDR3 reads CASSFPAGAPDTGELFF. Here the CDR3 DNA reads TGTGCCAGCAGCTTCCCAGCGGGGGCCCCGGACACCGGGGAGCTGTTTTTT.

The chain joins TRBV4-3 to TRBJ2-1; 9 bases match TRBD1. Germline V gene sequence: CDR1 LGHNA, CDR2 YSLEER. This CDR3 spans 15 amino acids. V shed 0 bases, J shed 9 bases, and the junction held 6 bases outside the gene matches. In DNA form, the CDR3 reads TGCGCCAGCAGCCAAGATACAGGGGGCCGGGGTGAGCAGTTCTTC. As protein: CASSQDTGGRGEQFF.

The chain employs TRBV5-1 and TRBJ2-1; TRBD2 might be the D (6 bases). V gave up 0 bases and J gave up 3 bases, with 10 bases separating them. The CDR3 is 15 amino acids. Per the germline V gene, CDR1 is SGHRS and CDR2 is YFSETQ. CDR3 protein: CASSLALADYNEQFF. Written as DNA, the CDR3 is TGCGCCAGCAGCTTGGCCTTAGCGGACTACAATGAGCAGTTCTTC.

The chain employs TRBV6-6 and TRBJ2-7; tentative D call: TRBD1 (6 bases). V lost 10 bases and J lost 6, with 19 bases in between. CDR1 and CDR2 from the germline V gene are MNHNY and SVGAGI (reference sequence). The length of the CDR3 is 13 residues. This CDR3 reads CATRVGQGFEQYV. CDR3 DNA: TGTGCCACCAGGGTGGGCCAGGGGTTCGAGCAGTACGTC.

This sequence joins TRBV18 and TRBJ1-1; TRBD1 matches at 9 bases. The germline V gene has CDR1 KGHSH and CDR2 LQKENI. Losses at the gene ends were 3 bases for V and 2 bases for J; bases not matched to a gene: 16. The CDR3 has 19 residues. The DNA of the CDR3 is TGTGCCAGCTCACCCCAACAGGACAGGGGACAACATCTTAACACTGAAGCTTTCTTT. It translates to CASSPQQDRGQHLNTEAFF.

A remark on this clone: At one end, the junction sequence differs from germline, possibly due to a read error. The chain has TRBV7-9 and TRBJ1-5, with 8 nucleotides matching TRBD1. Germline CDR1 SEHNR, CDR2 FQNEAQ (reference sequence). CDR3 length: 16 amino acids. CDR3: CSSSRGDRGLNQPQHF. CDR3 coding DNA: TGTTCCAGCAGCCGGGGAGACAGGGGACTTAATCAGCCCCAGCATTTT.

This clone was recorded once. The identical CDR3 is also encoded by other nucleotide sequences in the sample. V is TRBV9 and J is TRBJ2-2; tentatively, D is TRBD2 (5 bases). The CDR3 sequence is 14 residues long. Deletions cut 3 bases from V and 1 base from J, with 7 bases between. CDR1 SGDLS and CDR2 YYNGEE come from the germline V gene. CDR3 coding DNA: TGTGCCAGCAGCGGCCGGGGGAACACCGGGGAGCTGTTTTTT. This translates into CASSGRGNTGELFF.

The CDR3 nucleotides are TGTGCCAGTAGTATAGCTTTCTACAATGAGCAGTTCTTC. Its protein is CASSIAFYNEQFF. This chain links TRBV19 with TRBJ2-1; D is undetermined. Trimming took off 1 base at V and 3 bases at J, with 4 bases between the two ends. The germline CDR1 and CDR2 sequences are LNHDA and SQIVND (reference sequence). CDR3 size: 13 residues.

This clone was detected only a few times. The V call is TRBV5-5, the J call TRBJ2-5, with D perhaps TRBD1 (6 bases). Trimming took 4 bases from V and 5 from J, leaving 9 bases between them. Germline V lookup: CDR1 SGHKS, CDR2 YYEKEE (reference sequence). The CDR3 length is 12 residues. CDR3 DNA sequence: TGTGCCAGCAGCACTCAGGGGGAGACCCAGTACTTC. It specifies CASSTQGETQYF.

This rearrangement joins TRBV9 to TRBJ1-5; no clear D gene. Trimming took off 3 bases at V and 4 bases at J, with 11 bases between the two ends. The CDR3 has 14 residues. The germline CDR1 and CDR2 sequences are SGDLS and YYNGEE. The CDR3 sequence: CASSAGGGNQPQHF. In DNA form, the CDR3 reads TGTGCCAGCAGCGCCGGAGGAGGGAATCAGCCCCAGCATTTT.

The chain links TRBV9 to TRBJ2-1, with 16 bases lining up with TRBD2. Germline assignment: CDR1 SGDLS and CDR2 YYNGEE. This CDR3 has 16 residues. V trimming: 0 bases; J trimming: 8 bases; junction bases outside the gene matches: 2. For the CDR3, the DNA is TGTGCCAGCAGCGTAGCGGGACTAGCGGGAGGGGATGAGCAGTTCTTC. This encodes CASSVAGLAGGDEQFF. Based on the CDR3 plus reference TRBV9 and TRBJ2-1, the full variable domain is DSGVTQTPKHLITATGQRVTLRCSPRSGDLSVYWYQQSLDQGLQFLIQYYNGEERAKGNILERFSAQQFPDLHSELNLSSLELGDSALYFCASSVAGLAGGDEQFFGPGTRLTVL.

The chain links TRBV4-1 to TRBJ2-5; D perhaps matches TRBD1 (6 bases). The length of the CDR3 is 15 residues. V dropped 4 bases and J dropped 0 bases, with 12 bases sitting between them. Germline V gene lookup returns CDR1 MGHRA and CDR2 YSYEKL. CDR3 nucleotides: TGCGCCAGCAGCCTTGGACAGTTGTACCAAGAGACCCAGTACTTC. Translating it yields CASSLGQLYQETQYF.

This chain joins TRBV7-3 and TRBJ1-1; a possible D gene is TRBD1 (6 bases). Germline CDR1 is SGHTA and CDR2 is FQGTGA. Trimming left V 4 bases short and J 1 base short, with 10 bases between. The CDR3 is made up of 14 amino acids. The CDR3 reads CASSSGEGNTEAFF. CDR3 bases: TGTGCCAGCAGCTCAGGGGAAGGGAACACTGAAGCTTTCTTT.

The rearrangement joins TRBV6-6 to TRBJ1-5, with 9 bases lining up with TRBD1. The CDR3 contains 14 residues. Trimming at V came to 5 bases and at J to 8 bases, leaving 7 bases not matched to a gene. Germline lookup yields CDR1 MNHNY and CDR2 SVGAGI (reference sequence). The CDR3 DNA reads TGTGCCAGCAGTATTGGACAGGGGAGCAAGCCCCAGCATTTT. Its protein product is CASSIGQGSKPQHF.

This clone was observed a single time. This sequence joins TRBV11-2 and TRBJ2-7; 8 bases are shared with TRBD1. V dropped 0 bases and J dropped 4; count of bases not matched to a gene: 11. Per the germline V gene, CDR1 is SGHAT and CDR2 is FQNNGV. The CDR3 extends over 17 amino acids. CDR3 sequence reads: CASSLDGGTGLLYEQYV. In DNA form, the CDR3 reads TGTGCCAGCAGCTTAGATGGCGGGACAGGTCTCCTATACGAGCAGTACGTC.

This chain connects TRBV28 to TRBJ2-7; weak D call: TRBD2 (6 bases). The CDR3 extends over 14 amino acids. With 5 bases removed from V and 2 bases from J, the gap between germline ends came to 13 bases. CDR1 is MDHEN and CDR2 is SYDVKM in the germline V gene. In DNA, the CDR3 is TGTGCCAGCAGTGACCGGGACTTTACCTACGAGCAGTACGTC. It codes for CASSDRDFTYEQYV.

The chain is built from TRBV4-3 and TRBJ2-1, with 10 nucleotides matching TRBD2. The CDR3 sequence is 16 residues long. V lost 5 bases and J lost 0; bases outside the gene matches: 4. Germline CDR1 reads LGHNA; CDR2 reads YSLEER. The CDR3 sequence is CASSGPSGSSYNEQFF. For the CDR3, the DNA is TGCGCCAGCAGCGGTCCTAGCGGGAGCTCCTACAATGAGCAGTTCTTC.

The table lists this clone with a count of one. The chain carries TRBV5-6 and TRBJ1-4; possible D gene TRBD1, 6 bases. Germline V gene data show CDR1 as SGHDT and CDR2 as YYEEEE. The CDR3 extends over 16 amino acids. The V end lost 1 base, the J end lost 4 bases, and 14 bases lay between the germline ends. The CDR3 DNA reads as TGTGCCAGCAGCTTGTTGGGGGCGCAGGGTAATGAAAAACTGTTTTTT. This sequence encodes CASSLLGAQGNEKLFF.

This chain joins TRBV13 and TRBJ2-1; 10 positions agree with TRBD2. CDR3 length: 14 amino acids. The junction had 7 bases not matched to a gene; V was cut back by 5 bases and J by 9 bases. Germline V CDR1 and CDR2: PRHDT, FYEKMQ (reference sequence). The CDR3: CASSPGLAESEQFF. In DNA form, the CDR3 reads TGTGCCAGCAGCCCCGGACTAGCGGAGAGTGAGCAGTTCTTC.

CDR3: CALGGAGNTIYF. The CDR3 nucleotides are TGTGCCCTTGGGGGGGCTGGAAACACCATATATTTT. This rearrangement joins TRBV30 to TRBJ1-3; D is perhaps TRBD1 (5 bases). There are 12 residues in the CDR3. The germline V gene encodes CDR1 GTSNPN and CDR2 SVGIG (reference sequence). Trimming stripped 8 bases from V and 2 bases from J, with 10 bases between.

The chain carries TRBV12-5 and TRBJ2-7; the match to TRBD1 covers 8 bases. The V gene's germline CDR1 is LGHNT and CDR2 FRNRAP. The length of the CDR3 is 15 residues. The V segment lost 6 bases and the J segment 3 bases; nucleotides outside the gene matches: 10. CDR3 residues: CASGSGQGGNYEQYV. CDR3 nucleotide sequence: TGTGCTAGTGGCTCCGGACAGGGTGGGAACTACGAGCAGTACGTC.

The genes are TRBV10-3 and TRBJ2-3; TRBD2 aligns across 15 bases. Germline CDR1 ENHRY, CDR2 SYGVKD. The CDR3 is made up of 14 amino acids. Trimming cost V 7 bases and J 6 bases; bases outside gene matches: 2. CDR3 protein: CAITGTSGRDTQYF. CDR3 nucleotide sequence: TGTGCCATCACCGGGACTAGCGGGAGGGATACGCAGTATTTT.

The chain links TRBV1 to TRBJ1-5; the DNA was not compared with TRBD1, the D call given in the table. TRBV1 is a known pseudogene. The CDR3 loop spans 23 amino acids. CDR3 sequence reads: CTSSHAQLPFDRCHTHSNQPQHF. The CDR3 DNA reads as TGCACCAGCAGCCACGCTCAACTTCCCTTCGACAGATGTCATACTCATAGCAATCAGCCCCAGCATTTT.

The chain couples TRBV5-1 to TRBJ2-3, with 8 positions matching TRBD2. V lost 0 bases, J lost 3 bases, and 6 bases stayed unmatched. The CDR3 extends over 16 amino acids. Germline V gives CDR1 SGHRS, CDR2 YFSETQ. DNA of the CDR3: TGCGCCAGCAGCTTGGTCCCAGCGGGAGTTACAGATACGCAGTATTTT. Its translation: CASSLVPAGVTDTQYF.

The chain joins TRBV13 to TRBJ1-5, with TRBD1 matching 8 bases. The CDR3 consists of 16 residues. Germline assignment: CDR1 PRHDT and CDR2 FYEKMQ (reference sequence). The V gene end was trimmed by 3 bases and the J gene end by 6 bases; junction bases not matched to a gene: 10. CDR3 amino acids: CASSFGPTGVGQPQHF. In DNA, the CDR3 is TGTGCCAGCAGCTTCGGACCGACAGGGGTCGGTCAGCCCCAGCATTTT.

The chain uses TRBV5-4 and TRBJ2-7; 9 bases line up with TRBD2. With 0 bases clipped from V and 4 bases from J, the junction kept 5 bases outside the gene matches. The CDR3 has 15 residues. The germline V gene encodes CDR1 SGHNT and CDR2 YYREEE (reference sequence). The CDR3 is CASSLGSGSQYEQYV. The DNA of the CDR3 is TGTGCCAGCAGCTTGGGTAGCGGGAGTCAGTACGAGCAGTACGTC.

The V and J genes are TRBV11-2 and TRBJ2-1, with D possibly being TRBD2 (5 bases). The germline V gene has CDR1 SGHAT and CDR2 FQNNGV. The CDR3 runs 13 residues. Trimming stripped 5 bases from V and 5 bases from J, with 10 bases between. The CDR3 is CASSPGLNNEQFF. Written as DNA, the CDR3 is TGTGCCAGCAGCCCTGGACTTAACAATGAGCAGTTCTTC.

The V call is TRBV5-1, the J call TRBJ1-1; D might be TRBD1 (5 bases). Trimming left V 4 bases short and J 6 bases short, with 13 bases between. This CDR3 spans 13 amino acids. CDR1 and CDR2 from the germline V gene are SGHRS and YFSETQ. CDR3 sequence reads: CASSLQGIAEAFF. The CDR3 nucleotides read TGCGCCAGCAGCCTGCAGGGTATAGCTGAAGCTTTCTTT.

This clone was observed once. Other nucleotide sequences in the sample specify the same CDR3. This chain joins TRBV7-8 and TRBJ1-1; TRBD1 agrees at 10 bases. Losses at the gene ends were 5 bases for V and 4 bases for J; bases not matched to a gene: 7. There are 15 residues in the CDR3. Germline V gene lookup returns CDR1 SGHVS and CDR2 FQNEAQ. The CDR3 spells CASSPRQGASTEAFF. In DNA form, the CDR3 reads TGTGCCAGCAGCCCGAGACAGGGGGCGAGCACTGAAGCTTTCTTT.

The rearrangement joins TRBV19 to TRBJ1-1; 8 bases fit TRBD1. Germline CDR1 LNHDA, CDR2 SQIVND (reference sequence). Trimming took 4 bases from V and 4 from J; bases not matched to a gene: 5. This CDR3 has 14 residues. This CDR3 is CASSKDRAGTEAFF. DNA of the CDR3: TGTGCCAGTAGTAAGGACAGGGCGGGCACTGAAGCTTTCTTT.